Included here is one T cell receptor beta chain sequence, with context. This entry belongs to a study of blood T cell repertoires in COVID-19. In the study overall: Nucleic acid was either cDNA or gDNA, and it came from T cells, B-cell-depleted T cells, or PBMCs.

In the authors' workflow: Nucleated cell counts were estimated from reference gene primer amplification. Method: immunoSEQ multiplex PCR; TCRdb's copy keeps in-frame clones and lacks some. V and J calls and clone size are given by that table; D and trimming were obtained from the DNA. The sample has 80,000 to 130,000 clones, 90% to 95% seen once. The sequence was obtained from a man aged 55 to 70 with acute or convalescent COVID-19. The sample consisted of peripheral blood.

CDR3 DNA: TGCAGCGTTGTCGGAGACAGGGGGACCACTGAAGCTTTCTTT. Translating it yields CSVVGDRGTTEAFF. This chain joins TRBV29-1 and TRBJ1-1; 9 bases agree with TRBD1. The CDR3 contains 14 residues. The V segment lost 4 bases and the J segment 4 bases; nucleotides outside the gene matches: 7. CDR1 is SQVTM, CDR2 ANQGSEA, per germline.